Listed here are 30 T cell receptor beta chains from one sample, sequenced in a study of control samples from healthy donors and cancer patients. Profiling relied on immunoSEQ multiplex PCR, and the TCRdb table lists in-frame clones only, not all of them. The data contain about 160,000 clones, 90% to 95% of them singletons. Specimen: PBMCs. Receptor source: a man between 60 and 75 years old with colorectal cancer.

The V and J genes are TRBV6-5 and TRBJ1-4; TRBD1 might be the D (5 bases). Germline loops: CDR1 MNHEY, CDR2 SVGAGI. This CDR3 has 14 residues. V lost 7 bases to trimming and J lost 3 bases, with 12 bases between them. CDR3 DNA: TGTGCCAGCAACCGGGACGGACCTAATGAAAAACTGTTTTTT. Translation gives CASNRDGPNEKLFF.

The chain has TRBV7-9 and TRBJ2-1; no clear D gene. Trimming left V 2 bases short and J 5 bases short, with 1 base between. Germline CDR1 and CDR2: SEHNR and FQNEAQ (reference sequence). This CDR3 comprises 11 residues. This chain's CDR3 is CASSLNNEQFF. In nucleotides, the CDR3 is TGTGCCAGCAGCTTAAACAATGAGCAGTTCTTC.

V is TRBV6-1 and J is TRBJ2-4; D ambiguous. V lost 1 base, J lost 7 bases, and 11 bases lay in between. The CDR3 loop spans 14 amino acids. The germline CDR1 and CDR2 sequences are MNHNS and SASEGT. The CDR3 protein is CASSEERVGNIQYF. The CDR3, as DNA: TGTGCCAGCAGTGAAGAACGGGTAGGGAACATTCAGTACTTC.

The V and J genes are TRBV4-1 and TRBJ1-4; D gene ambiguous. Germline CDR1 reads MGHRA; CDR2 reads YSYEKL. The CDR3 sequence is 16 residues long. With 1 base removed from V and 8 bases from J, the gap between germline ends came to 17 bases. The CDR3 sequence is CASSQGAEVIREKLFF. The CDR3 nucleotides read TGCGCCAGCAGCCAAGGGGCTGAGGTCATTAGGGAAAAACTGTTTTTT.

V gene TRBV5-6 combines with J gene TRBJ1-2, with D maybe TRBD1 (6 bases). The CDR3 extends over 15 amino acids. V was shortened by 1 base and J by 5 bases, with 15 bases between the two germline ends. Germline loops: CDR1 SGHDT, CDR2 YYEEEE. CDR3 protein: CASSLIAGEKYGYTF. In nucleotides, the CDR3 is TGTGCCAGCAGCTTGATAGCAGGGGAGAAGTATGGCTACACCTTC. The full variable domain, in which reference TRBV5-6 and TRBJ1-2 provide the parts outside the CDR3, is DAGVTQSPTHLIKTRGQQVTLRCSPKSGHDTVSWYQQALGQGPQFIFQYYEEEERQRGNFPDRFSGHQFPNYSSELNVNALLLGDSALYLCASSLIAGEKYGYTFGSGTRLTVV.

This chain's CDR3 is CASSERQMNTEAFF. Written as DNA, the CDR3 is TGTGCCAGCTCCGAAAGACAGATGAACACTGAAGCTTTCTTT. The rearrangement joins TRBV18 to TRBJ1-1; D perhaps matches TRBD1 (5 bases). Deletions cut 6 bases from V and 0 bases from J, with 11 bases between. The CDR3 spans 14 residues. Germline values: CDR1 KGHSH, CDR2 LQKENI. The full variable domain, in which reference TRBV18 and TRBJ1-1 provide the parts outside the CDR3, is NAGVMQNPRHLVRRRGQEARLRCSPMKGHSHVYWYRQLPEEGLKFMVYLQKENIIDESGMPKERFSAEFPKEGPSILRIQQVVRGDSAAYFCASSERQMNTEAFFGQGTRLTVV.

This clone was observed a handful of times. This chain connects TRBV15 to TRBJ2-1, with 7 bases lining up with TRBD1. CDR1 LNHNV and CDR2 YYDKDF come from the germline V gene (reference sequence). The CDR3 runs 16 residues. The V and J ends lost 4 bases and 0 bases, in that order; junction bases with no gene match: 6. CDR3 amino acids: CATSNGTASSYNEQFF. The CDR3 nucleotides read TGTGCCACCAGCAACGGGACAGCGAGCTCCTACAATGAGCAGTTCTTC.

The chain joins TRBV27 to TRBJ1-6; 9 nucleotides align to TRBD1. Per germline, CDR1 MNHEY and CDR2 SMNVEV (reference sequence). The CDR3 covers 13 residues. Trimming cost V 8 bases and J 9 bases; bases outside gene matches: 5. The CDR3 spells CASASDRGSPLHF. CDR3 DNA: TGTGCCAGCGCGTCGGACAGGGGTTCACCCCTCCACTTT.

This chain links TRBV16 with TRBJ2-1; 9 bases line up with TRBD1. Germline loops: CDR1 KGHSY, CDR2 FQNENV. The junction had 6 bases not matched to a gene; V was cut back by 6 bases and J by 6 bases. The CDR3 extends over 14 amino acids. The CDR3 sequence is CASSSRQGGNEQFF. The DNA of the CDR3 is TGTGCCAGCAGTTCCCGACAGGGGGGCAATGAGCAGTTCTTC.

J is TRBJ1-6 and V is TRBV5-6; TRBD1 is a possible D gene (5 bases). V gave up 0 bases and J gave up 8 bases, with 9 bases separating them. Germline V gene data show CDR1 as SGHDT and CDR2 as YYEEEE. The CDR3 covers 14 residues. The CDR3 coding sequence is TGTGCCAGCAGCTTGGAACGGGGGGATTCACCCCTCCACTTT. This translates into CASSLERGDSPLHF.

The chain uses TRBV11-2 and TRBJ2-4; tentatively, D is TRBD1 (5 bases). The V and J ends lost 5 bases and 7 bases respectively, with 15 bases between them. The CDR3 has 14 amino acids. Germline lookup yields CDR1 SGHAT and CDR2 FQNNGV. The DNA of the CDR3 is TGTGCCAGCAGCCCCTCCGTTCAGGGCAACATTCAGTACTTC. Its translation is CASSPSVQGNIQYF.

This chain uses TRBV10-1 with TRBJ2-2; 7 nucleotides line up with TRBD1. The CDR3 spans 14 residues. The J segment lost 4 bases and the V segment lost 6 bases, leaving 5 bases of the junction unmatched. In germline, CDR1 is WNHNN, CDR2 SYGVQD (reference sequence). The CDR3, as DNA: TGCGCCAGCAGCGCACAGGGGAGCACCGGGGAGCTGTTTTTT. Protein sequence: CASSAQGSTGELFF.

The rearrangement uses TRBV2 and TRBJ2-7; D possibly corresponds to TRBD2 (5 bases). The CDR3 is made up of 13 amino acids. Germline loops: CDR1 SNHLY, CDR2 FYNNEI. With 4 bases removed from V and 2 bases from J, the gap between germline ends came to 9 bases. CDR3 in amino acids: CASSGGFTYEQYF. The CDR3 DNA sequence: TGTGCCAGCAGTGGCGGGTTTACCTACGAGCAGTACTTC.

V usage is TRBV5-8 and J usage is TRBJ1-4; 10 nucleotides agree with TRBD1. J gave up 7 bases and V 4 bases, and 13 bases lay outside the gene matches. CDR1 and CDR2 (germline): SGHTS, YDEGEE. The CDR3 contains 17 residues. This chain's CDR3 is CASSPRHSGTGAEKLFF. DNA of the CDR3: TGTGCCAGCAGCCCACGTCATTCCGGGACAGGGGCTGAAAAACTGTTTTTT.

This chain uses TRBV6-5 with TRBJ1-1; TRBD1 might be the D (6 bases). V dropped 6 bases and J dropped 1 base, with 9 bases sitting between them. CDR1 is MNHEY, CDR2 SVGAGI, per germline. CDR3 size: 13 residues. CDR3 in DNA: TGTGCCAGCAGAGGGGGAGGGAACACTGAAGCTTTCTTT. It translates to CASRGGGNTEAFF.

This clone was observed once. The chain couples TRBV5-6 to TRBJ1-2; D gene uncertain. There are 15 residues in the CDR3. Germline V gene sequence: CDR1 SGHDT, CDR2 YYEEEE. V was clipped by 3 bases and J by 3 bases, with 15 bases between them. In DNA form, the CDR3 reads TGTGCCAGCAGCTCCCGGGCCCTACGGGACTATGGCTACACCTTC. This encodes CASSSRALRDYGYTF.

This chain links TRBV2 with TRBJ2-1; 9 nucleotides agree with TRBD2. V dropped 2 bases and J dropped 9; count of bases not matched to a gene: 8. CDR3 size: 15 residues. CDR1 SNHLY and CDR2 FYNNEI come from the germline V gene. The CDR3 DNA is TGTGCCAGCAGTGAACTTGCGGGGGGGCTCGGTGAGCAGTTCTTC. Residues: CASSELAGGLGEQFF.

The gene calls are TRBV7-8 and TRBJ1-6, with D tentatively TRBD1 (5 bases). Germline CDR1 reads SGHVS; CDR2 reads FQNEAQ. V was cut by 5 bases and J by 9 bases, with 26 bases left in between. The CDR3 is 18 amino acids. The CDR3 coding sequence is TGTGCCAGCAGCCACCGCTCTAGGGGACCCCAGCAAGGTTCACCCCTCCACTTT. It specifies CASSHRSRGPQQGSPLHF.

The chain links TRBV18 to TRBJ1-1; 7 bases fit TRBD1. V lost 5 bases, J lost 0 bases, and 15 bases stayed unmatched. CDR3 size: 18 residues. Germline lookup yields CDR1 KGHSH and CDR2 LQKENI. The chain's CDR3 is CASSGRGQFRLLNTEAFF. The CDR3 region has the DNA TGTGCCAGCTCAGGGAGGGGGCAATTTCGTTTGTTGAACACTGAAGCTTTCTTT.

V is TRBV27 and J is TRBJ1-5, with D perhaps TRBD1 (5 bases). CDR1 is MNHEY, CDR2 SMNVEV, per germline (reference sequence). This CDR3 has 15 residues. V lost 5 bases and J lost 4, with 15 bases in between. The CDR3 loop reads CASSVGGKENQPQHF. DNA for the CDR3: TGTGCCAGCAGTGTCGGGGGGAAAGAGAATCAGCCCCAGCATTTT.

The rearrangement links TRBV6-2 or TRBV6-3 to TRBJ1-5; 9 bases fit TRBD1. J gave up 7 bases and V 5 bases, and 15 bases lay outside the gene matches. Germline lookup yields CDR1 MNHEY and CDR2 SVGEGT. There are 17 residues in the CDR3. The CDR3 protein is CASSDENRGRGWQPQHF. CDR3 DNA: TGTGCCAGCAGTGACGAAAACAGGGGGCGAGGTTGGCAGCCCCAGCATTTT.

V and J are TRBV5-5 and TRBJ1-2, with 7 bases aligning to TRBD1. Germline CDR1 reads SGHKS; CDR2 reads YYEKEE (reference sequence). V lost 4 bases, J lost 0 bases, and 6 bases stayed unmatched. The CDR3 totals 15 residues. CDR3: CASSGGDSANYGYTF. The CDR3 bases are TGTGCCAGCAGCGGCGGGGACAGCGCTAACTATGGCTACACCTTC.

The V call is TRBV24-1, the J call TRBJ1-2; perhaps TRBD1 as D (6 bases). CDR3 length equals 15 residues. CDR1 and CDR2 (germline): KGHDR, SFDVKD. Trimming took off 3 bases at V and 1 base at J, with 11 bases between the two ends. The CDR3 spells CATSDGGTFNYGYTF. The CDR3 DNA reads TGTGCCACCAGTGATGGGGGGACATTTAACTATGGCTACACCTTC.

This chain uses TRBV7-9 with TRBJ1-1; 9 bases map to TRBD1. After removal of 3 bases from V and 11 bases from J, the junction contained 16 bases not matched to a gene. Looked up from germline, CDR1 is SEHNR and CDR2 is FQNEAQ (reference sequence). This CDR3 is 16 amino acids long. DNA of the CDR3: TGTGCCAGCAGCTTGGGGGACAGGGCGAGTTTAGTGTGTGCTTTCTTT. This codes for CASSLGDRASLVCAFF.

CDR3 nucleotides: TGCGCCAGCAGCTTGGCCGGACTCCCGGGGGAGACCCAGTACTTC. It is translated as CASSLAGLPGETQYF. The V and J genes are TRBV5-1 and TRBJ2-5, with D perhaps TRBD2 (5 bases). This CDR3 has 15 residues. Germline V lookup: CDR1 SGHRS, CDR2 YFSETQ. V lost 0 bases, J lost 5 bases, and 14 bases lay in between.

The rearrangement uses TRBV6-2 or TRBV6-3 and TRBJ2-7; tentatively, D is TRBD2 (6 bases). Germline CDR1 and CDR2: MNHEY and SVGEGT. Trimming removed 3 bases from V and 5 bases from J, with 23 bases in between. This CDR3 comprises 17 residues. Here the CDR3 DNA reads TGTGCCAGCAGTTATTCCCCCCGGGGCCTTCGGGGGAACGAGCAGTACTTC. It specifies CASSYSPRGLRGNEQYF.

This chain uses TRBV19 with TRBJ2-5; 9 nucleotides line up with TRBD1. Unmatched junction bases numbered 13, after V lost 9 bases and J lost 5 bases. The CDR3 is 15 amino acids. Germline V gives CDR1 LNHDA, CDR2 SQIVND (reference sequence). The DNA for the CDR3 is TGTGCCAGCTCTTACTCGGGACAGGGCAGCGAGACCCAGTACTTC. This translates into CASSYSGQGSETQYF.

The J gene is TRBJ1-1, the V gene TRBV19; D is undetermined. The V end was cut by 4 bases, the J end by 5 bases, with 11 bases between. Germline CDR1 LNHDA, CDR2 SQIVND (reference sequence). The CDR3 totals 13 residues. CDR3 bases: TGTGCCAGTAGTACGGACTCGAGGACTGAAGCTTTCTTT. It is translated as CASSTDSRTEAFF.

This clone has just a few counts. The rearrangement uses TRBV6-1 and TRBJ2-2; TRBD1 matches 8 bases. CDR3 length equals 17 residues. CDR1 and CDR2 (germline): MNHNS, SASEGT. Trimming took 4 bases from V and 7 from J; bases not matched to a gene: 14. CDR3 coding DNA: TGTGCCAGCAGTGCATCGGGAAGAGGACAGGGATACGGGGAGCTGTTTTTT. The encoded protein is CASSASGRGQGYGELFF.

The V call is TRBV9, the J call TRBJ2-7, with 8 bases identical to TRBD2. The germline CDR1 and CDR2 sequences are SGDLS and YYNGEE. The CDR3 sequence is 15 residues long. The ends lost 4 bases at V and 0 bases at J; junction bases unmatched: 6. The chain's CDR3 is CASSSRGGHSYEQYF. CDR3 coding DNA: TGTGCCAGCAGCTCCCGGGGGGGGCACTCCTACGAGCAGTACTTC.